This T cell receptor beta chain stems from a study of blood T cell repertoires in COVID-19. Per germline, CDR1 LGHDT and CDR2 YNNKEL (reference sequence). The CDR3 covers 16 residues. Trimming cost V 5 bases and J 4 bases; bases outside gene matches: 6. Libraries were prepared by immunoSEQ multiplex PCR; TCRdb keeps only in-frame clonotypes and omits some of them. The sample has a few hundred thousand clones; roughly nine tenths are singletons. Material: peripheral blood. The sequence was obtained from a man aged 55-75 years with acute or convalescent COVID-19. The rearrangement uses TRBV3-1 (or the pseudogene TRBV3-2) and TRBJ2-5; 14 bases agree with TRBD2. The CDR3 region has the DNA TGTGCCAGCAGCTGGGGACTAGCGGGAGTCCGAGAGACCCAGTACTTC. It yields the protein CASSWGLAGVRETQYF.